These T cell receptor beta chains were read from a single sample in a study of monozygotic twins with inflammatory bowel disease. For each CDR3 protein, TCRdb gives one entry from its re-call of the 5' RACE reads, without DNA. The clone table shows under 200,000 distinct CDR3 sequences, with the ten largest holding approximately 2.8%. The sequencing sample was made of blood. The receptors were gathered from a human donor with ulcerative colitis or Crohn's disease, or a healthy co-twin of an affected twin (not recorded which). CDR3s include the opening cysteine and the closing phenylalanine or tryptophan.

J gene,V gene,CDR3 length,CDR3 protein
TRBJ2-1,TRBV20-1,15,CSASPGREGYNEQFF
TRBJ2-7,TRBV5-1,14,CASSHSGGGYEQYF
TRBJ2-2,TRBV7-2,16,CASSSLGGTGAGELFF
TRBJ1-1,TRBV5-1,14,CASSQGQEVTEAFF
TRBJ2-6,TRBV5-1,17,CASSWDRMVSGANVLTF
TRBJ2-3,TRBV15,15,CATSVAQVNTDTQYF
TRBJ1-2,TRBV5-1,14,CASSLEGTGMGYTF
TRBJ2-5,TRBV4-3,17,CASSQDLSGASQETQYF
TRBJ2-2,TRBV7-8,17,CASSFSAWQGPTGELFF
TRBJ2-1,TRBV19,13,CASSAVIYNEQFF
TRBJ2-7,TRBV6-1,14,CASSRSGTSDEQYF
TRBJ2-6,TRBV20-1,14,CSARASSGANVLTF
TRBJ2-7,TRBV6-5,15,CASSYTTGGGYEQYF
TRBJ2-7,TRBV2,15,CASMGPIGGGYEQYF
TRBJ2-7,TRBV20-1,11,CSGRGSGEQYF
TRBJ2-2,TRBV6-5,15,CASSSRGYVTGELFF
TRBJ1-1,TRBV7-3,16,CASSLGGAQANTEAFF